This is a list of T cell receptor beta chains from one sample in a study of early T cells in non-severe SARS-CoV-2 infection. Each CDR3 protein gets one entry after TCRdb re-called the 5' RACE reads with MiXCR. The repertoire holds about 35,000 distinct CDR3 sequences, with 4.1% as singletons. Sequencing input: whole blood. The origin of the receptors is an adult who was a healthcare worker with PCR-confirmed SARS-CoV-2 infection or an uninfected control (not recorded which). The CDR3 runs from the conserved cysteine through the conserved F or W. The D gene is left open where the match is weak. Clone size is shown for a subset of rows, as once, few, many or a class of expanded clone.

cdr3_length d_call j_call v_call clone_size cdr3_aa cdr3_nt
14 - TRBJ2-6 TRBV12-3/TRBV12-4 many CASSLNSGANVLTF TGTGCCAGCAGTTTAAACTCTGGGGCCAACGTCCTGACTTTC
12 - TRBJ2-1 TRBV7-3 many CASSGGRGEQFF TGTGCCAGCAGCGGGGGGAGAGGTGAGCAGTTCTTC
17 TRBD2 TRBJ2-3 TRBV4-3 many CASSPLTSGGATDTQYF TGCGCCAGCAGCCCGTTGACTAGCGGGGGGGCCACCGATACGCAGTATTTT
16 TRBD2 TRBJ2-1 TRBV7-2 many CASSSGGAGSYNEQFF TGTGCCAGCAGTTCCGGGGGGGCCGGATCCTACAATGAGCAGTTCTTC
13 - TRBJ1-2 TRBV5-5 many CASSLGTNYGYTF TGTGCCAGCAGCTTGGGAACGAACTATGGCTACACCTTC
14 - TRBJ2-1 TRBV7-6 many CASSLAGTYNEQFF TGTGCCAGCAGCTTAGCGGGGACATACAATGAGCAGTTCTTC
18 TRBD2 TRBJ2-1 TRBV7-3 many CASSPPGTSGTSYNEQFF TGTGCCAGCAGCCCGCCCGGGACTAGCGGGACCTCCTACAATGAGCAGTTCTTC
15 - TRBJ2-2 TRBV11-3 many CASSFGTGNTGELFF TGTGCCAGCAGCTTCGGGACGGGGAACACCGGGGAGCTGTTTTTT
14 TRBD1 TRBJ2-3 TRBV19 many CATRPGTGAHTQYF TGTGCCACTCGACCCGGGACAGGGGCTCATACGCAGTATTTT
15 TRBD1 TRBJ1-4 TRBV10-3 many CAISRQGAPNEKLFF TGTGCCATCTCCAGACAGGGGGCTCCTAATGAAAAACTGTTTTTT
18 TRBD2 TRBJ2-5 TRBV5-5 many CASSLPGLAGGRGETQYF TGTGCCAGCAGCTTGCCCGGACTAGCGGGAGGCCGGGGGGAGACCCAGTACTTC
14 - TRBJ1-2 TRBV27 few CASGDYRADYGYTF TGTGCCAGCGGAGACTACAGGGCGGACTATGGCTACACCTTC
13 - TRBJ2-7 TRBV3-1 few CASSQARNYEQYF TGTGCCAGCAGCCAAGCCCGGAACTACGAGCAGTACTTC
13 - TRBJ1-1 TRBV11-2 many CASSLGQGREAFF TGTGCCAGCAGCTTAGGGCAGGGGCGGGAAGCTTTCTTT
14 - TRBJ1-1 TRBV20-1 - CCARDRGGNTEAFF TGCTGTGCTAGAGATAGAGGGGGGAACACTGAAGCTTTCTTT
16 TRBD1 TRBJ2-6 TRBV29-1 many CSVGDRDLSGANVLTF TGCAGCGTTGGGGACAGGGACCTCTCTGGGGCCAACGTCCTGACTTTC
11 - TRBJ1-4 TRBV18 many CASSRREKLFF TGTGCCAGCTCACGTCGGGAAAAACTGTTTTTT
15 - TRBJ1-1 TRBV7-9 many CASSLAAGLNTEAFF TGTGCCAGCAGCTTAGCGGCAGGATTGAACACTGAAGCTTTCTTT
12 - TRBJ2-3 TRBV3-1 many CASSQVADTQYF TGTGCCAGCAGCCAAGTGGCAGATACGCAGTATTTT
12 - TRBJ1-2 TRBV11-1 many CASSLRGYGYTF TGTGCCAGCAGCTTGAGAGGGTATGGCTACACCTTC
14 - TRBJ2-2 TRBV7-9 many CASSRPGDTGELFF TGTGCCAGCAGCCGACCGGGCGACACCGGGGAGCTGTTTTTT
15 TRBD1 TRBJ1-1 TRBV12-3/TRBV12-4 many CASSPRQGDDTEAFF TGTGCCAGCAGTCCAAGACAGGGGGACGACACTGAAGCTTTCTTT